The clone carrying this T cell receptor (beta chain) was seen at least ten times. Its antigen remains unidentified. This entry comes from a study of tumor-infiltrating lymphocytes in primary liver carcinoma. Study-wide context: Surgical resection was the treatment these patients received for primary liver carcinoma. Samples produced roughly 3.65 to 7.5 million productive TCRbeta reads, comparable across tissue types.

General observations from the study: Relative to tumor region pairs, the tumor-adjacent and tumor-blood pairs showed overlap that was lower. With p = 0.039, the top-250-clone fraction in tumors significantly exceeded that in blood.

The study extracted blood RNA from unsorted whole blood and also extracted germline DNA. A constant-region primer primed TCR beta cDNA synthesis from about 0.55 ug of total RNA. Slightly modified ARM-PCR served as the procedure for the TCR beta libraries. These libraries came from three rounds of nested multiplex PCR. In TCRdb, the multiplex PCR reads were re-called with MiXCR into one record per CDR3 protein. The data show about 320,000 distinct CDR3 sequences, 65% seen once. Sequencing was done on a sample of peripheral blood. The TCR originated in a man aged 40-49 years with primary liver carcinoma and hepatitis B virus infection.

The CDR3 DNA reads TGTGCCAGCGGGTCGTTAATCGAGCAGTACTTC. Amino acids: CASGSLIEQYF. The chain links TRBV6-2 or TRBV6-3 to TRBJ2-7; D gene unclear. Germline V lookup: CDR1 MNHEY, CDR2 SVGEGT. Between the trimmed V and J ends, which lost 8 bases and 6 bases, there was a span of 11 bases. The CDR3 totals 11 residues.